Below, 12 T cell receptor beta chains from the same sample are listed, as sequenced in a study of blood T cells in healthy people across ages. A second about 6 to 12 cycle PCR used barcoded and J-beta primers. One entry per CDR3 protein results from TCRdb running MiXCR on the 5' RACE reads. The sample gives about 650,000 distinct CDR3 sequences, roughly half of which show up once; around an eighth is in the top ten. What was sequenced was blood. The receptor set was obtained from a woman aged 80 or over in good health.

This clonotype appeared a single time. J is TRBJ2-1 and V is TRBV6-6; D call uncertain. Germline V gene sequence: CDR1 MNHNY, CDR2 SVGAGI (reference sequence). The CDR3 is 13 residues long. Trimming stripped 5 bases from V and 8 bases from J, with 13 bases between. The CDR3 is CASSADLCDEQFF. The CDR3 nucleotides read TGTGCCAGCAGTGCGGACCTCTGTGATGAGCAGTTCTTC.

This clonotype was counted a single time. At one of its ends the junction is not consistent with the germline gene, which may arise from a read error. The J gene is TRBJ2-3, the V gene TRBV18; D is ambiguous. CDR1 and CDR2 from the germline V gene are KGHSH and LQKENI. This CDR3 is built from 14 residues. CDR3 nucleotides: TGTGCCAGCCCACCAGACGGGAGCACAGATACGCAGTATTTT. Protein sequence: CASPPDGSTDTQYF.

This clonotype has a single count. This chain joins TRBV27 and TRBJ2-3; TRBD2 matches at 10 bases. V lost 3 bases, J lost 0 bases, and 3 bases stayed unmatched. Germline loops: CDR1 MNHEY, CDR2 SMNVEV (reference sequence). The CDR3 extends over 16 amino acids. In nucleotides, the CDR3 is TGTGCCAGCAGTTTCCTAGCGGGGGACAGCACAGATACGCAGTATTTT. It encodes CASSFLAGDSTDTQYF.

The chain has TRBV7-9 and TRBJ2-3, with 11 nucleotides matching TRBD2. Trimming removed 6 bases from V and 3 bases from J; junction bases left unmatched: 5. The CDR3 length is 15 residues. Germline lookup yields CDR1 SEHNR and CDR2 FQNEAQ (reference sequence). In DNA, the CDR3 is TGTGCCAGCAGAAAAACTAGCGGGGGAACAGATACGCAGTATTTT. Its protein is CASRKTSGGTDTQYF.

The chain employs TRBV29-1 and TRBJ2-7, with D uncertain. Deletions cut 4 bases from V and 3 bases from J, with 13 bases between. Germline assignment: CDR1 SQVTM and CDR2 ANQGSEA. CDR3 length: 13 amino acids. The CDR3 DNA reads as TGCAGCGTTGTGAGAGATTGGGACTACGAGCAGTACTTC. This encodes CSVVRDWDYEQYF.

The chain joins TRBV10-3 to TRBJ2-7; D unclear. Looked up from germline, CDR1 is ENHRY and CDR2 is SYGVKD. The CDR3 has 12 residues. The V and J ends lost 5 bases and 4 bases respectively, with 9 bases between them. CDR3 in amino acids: CAISLDGYEQYF. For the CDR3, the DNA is TGTGCCATCAGTTTGGACGGGTACGAGCAGTACTTC.

The chain's CDR3 is CASSVGTGGWDEQFF. In DNA form, the CDR3 reads TGTGCCAGCAGCGTGGGGACAGGGGGCTGGGATGAGCAGTTCTTC. This chain joins TRBV7-9 and TRBJ2-1, with 12 nucleotides matching TRBD1. The CDR3 is 15 amino acids. After removal of 5 bases from V and 8 bases from J, the junction contained 7 bases not matched to a gene. Looked up from germline, CDR1 is SEHNR and CDR2 is FQNEAQ (reference sequence).

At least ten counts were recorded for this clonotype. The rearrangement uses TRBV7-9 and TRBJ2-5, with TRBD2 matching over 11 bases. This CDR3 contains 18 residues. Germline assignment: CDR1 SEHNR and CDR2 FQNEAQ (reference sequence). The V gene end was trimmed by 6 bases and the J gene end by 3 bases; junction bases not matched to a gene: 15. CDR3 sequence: CASRPVAGGPKGKETQYF. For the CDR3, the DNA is TGTGCCAGCAGACCCGTAGCGGGGGGGCCCAAGGGAAAAGAGACCCAGTACTTC.

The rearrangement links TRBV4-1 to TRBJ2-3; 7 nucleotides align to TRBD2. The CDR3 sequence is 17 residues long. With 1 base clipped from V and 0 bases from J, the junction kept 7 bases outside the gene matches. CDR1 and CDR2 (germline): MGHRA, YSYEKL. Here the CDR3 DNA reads TGCGCCAGCAGCCAAGTAGATATGGGACTAAGCACAGATACGCAGTATTTT. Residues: CASSQVDMGLSTDTQYF.

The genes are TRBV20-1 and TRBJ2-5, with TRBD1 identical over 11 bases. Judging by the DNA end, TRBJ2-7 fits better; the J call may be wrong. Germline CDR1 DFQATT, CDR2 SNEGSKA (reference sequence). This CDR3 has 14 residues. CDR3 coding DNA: TGCAGTGCTTCCCGGGACAGGGGGACCTACGAGCAGTACTTC. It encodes CSASRDRGTYEQYF.

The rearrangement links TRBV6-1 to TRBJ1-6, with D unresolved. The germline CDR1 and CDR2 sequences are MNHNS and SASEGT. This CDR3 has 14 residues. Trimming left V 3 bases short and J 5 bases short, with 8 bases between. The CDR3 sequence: CASSEPANNSPLHF. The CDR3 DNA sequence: TGTGCCAGCAGTGAGCCAGCAAATAATTCACCCCTCCACTTT.

The CDR3 here is CASSYSESSGTRSPGCTF. The CDR3 nucleotides read TGTGCCAGCAGTTACTCGGAGTCCTCCGGGACAAGGTCTCCAGGATGCACCTTC. The V and J genes are TRBV6-5 and TRBJ1-2, with a weak D call TRBD1 (6 bases). V shed 0 bases and J shed 13 bases, with 30 bases lying between them. CDR3 length equals 18 residues. CDR1 MNHEY and CDR2 SVGAGI come from the germline V gene.